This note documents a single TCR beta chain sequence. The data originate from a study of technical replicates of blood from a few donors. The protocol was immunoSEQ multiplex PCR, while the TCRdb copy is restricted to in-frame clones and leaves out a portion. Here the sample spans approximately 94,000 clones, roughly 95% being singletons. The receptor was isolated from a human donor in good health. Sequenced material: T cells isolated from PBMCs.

CDR3 sequence reads: CASSGGQFYEQYF. CDR3 DNA sequence: TGTGCCAGCAGCGGCGGACAGTTCTACGAGCAGTACTTC. J is TRBJ2-7 and V is TRBV6-1; a weak D match, TRBD1 (6 bases). Germline CDR1 is MNHNS and CDR2 is SASEGT. The V gene lost 6 bases and the J gene lost 3 bases, with 12 bases spanning the gap. This CDR3 spans 13 amino acids.